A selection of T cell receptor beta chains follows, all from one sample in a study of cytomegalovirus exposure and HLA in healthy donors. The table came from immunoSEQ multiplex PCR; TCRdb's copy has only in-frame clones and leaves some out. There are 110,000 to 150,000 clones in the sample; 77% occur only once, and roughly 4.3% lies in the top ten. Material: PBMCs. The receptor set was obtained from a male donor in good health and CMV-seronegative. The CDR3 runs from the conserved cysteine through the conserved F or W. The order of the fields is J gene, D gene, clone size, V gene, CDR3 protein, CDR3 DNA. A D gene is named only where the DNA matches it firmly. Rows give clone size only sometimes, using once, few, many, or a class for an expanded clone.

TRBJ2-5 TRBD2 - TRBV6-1 CASSLTSGGRETQYF TGTGCCAGCAGCCTTACTAGCGGGGGTCGGGAGACCCAGTACTTC
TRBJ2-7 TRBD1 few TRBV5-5 CASSSGGTYEQYF TGTGCCAGCAGCTCAGGGGGAACCTACGAGCAGTACTTC
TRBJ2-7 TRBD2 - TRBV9 CASIPGSGSTYEQYF TGTGCCAGCATTCCGGGTAGCGGGAGTACCTACGAGCAGTACTTC
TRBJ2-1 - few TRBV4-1 CASSQPEAYNEQFF TGCGCCAGCAGCCAGCCAGAGGCCTACAATGAGCAGTTCTTC
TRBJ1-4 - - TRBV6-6 CASSYNQGRDEKLFF TGTGCCAGCAGTTACAACCAGGGAAGGGATGAAAAACTGTTTTTT
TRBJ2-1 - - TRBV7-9 CASSFRTPSKYNEQFF TGTGCCAGCAGCTTTAGGACACCATCCAAGTACAATGAGCAGTTCTTC
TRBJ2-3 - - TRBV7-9 CASTLSRGVAASTDTQYF TGTGCCAGCACCTTATCTAGGGGCGTAGCGGCTAGCACAGATACGCAGTATTTT
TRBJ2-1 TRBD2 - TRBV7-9 CSSSLSGRALYNEQFF TGTTCCAGCAGCTTAAGCGGGAGGGCCCTGTACAATGAGCAGTTCTTC
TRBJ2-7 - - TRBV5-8 CASSRAGGGYPYEQYF TGTGCCAGCAGCCGGGCAGGTGGAGGGTACCCCTACGAGCAGTACTTC
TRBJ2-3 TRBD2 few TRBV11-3 CASSRGLAGTTDTQYF TGTGCCAGCAGCCGGGGACTAGCGGGGACAACAGATACGCAGTATTTT
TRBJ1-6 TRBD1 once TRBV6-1 CASRLGQINSPLHF TGTGCCAGCAGGTTGGGACAGATTAATTCACCCCTCCACTTT
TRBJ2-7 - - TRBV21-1 CASSKDPPPGVHPYEQYF TGTGCCAGCAGCAAAGATCCGCCCCCGGGGGTGCATCCCTACGAGCAGTACTTC
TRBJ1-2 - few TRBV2 CASRGGESYGYTF TGTGCCAGCAGGGGGGGGGAGAGCTATGGCTACACCTTC
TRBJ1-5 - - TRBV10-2 CASSEAERSQPQHF TGCGCCAGCAGTGAGGCAGAACGCAGTCAGCCCCAGCATTTT
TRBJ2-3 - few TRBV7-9 CSSSPLSDTQYF TGTTCCAGCAGCCCCTTATCAGATACGCAGTATTTT
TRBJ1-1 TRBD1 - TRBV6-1 CASSGDRMNTEAFF TGTGCCAGCAGTGGGGACAGAATGAACACTGAAGCTTTCTTT
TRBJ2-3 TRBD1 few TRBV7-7 CASSSGQLTTDTQYF TGTGCTAGCAGCTCGGGACAGCTTACCACAGATACGCAGTATTTT
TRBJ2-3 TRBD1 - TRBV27 CASSSPRTGTPRSTDTQYF TGTGCCAGCAGTTCCCCCCGGACAGGGACTCCTCGGAGCACAGATACGCAGTATTTT
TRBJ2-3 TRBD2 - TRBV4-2 CASSPSGEWADTQYF TGTGCCAGCAGCCCTAGCGGGGAATGGGCAGATACGCAGTATTTT
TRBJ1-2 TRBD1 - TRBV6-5 CASSKDRSNYGYTF TGTGCCAGCAGCAAGGACAGGTCTAACTATGGCTACACCTTC
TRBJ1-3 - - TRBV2 CASSVIGTIRQYF TGTGCCAGCAGTGTGATAGGGACAATCCGACAATATTTT
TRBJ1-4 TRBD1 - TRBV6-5 CASSSDRSSNEKLFF TGTGCCAGCAGTTCGGACAGGTCCTCTAATGAAAAACTGTTTTTT
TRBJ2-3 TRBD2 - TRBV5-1 CASSFLAGLNTDTQYF TGCGCCAGCAGCTTTCTGGCGGGACTAAACACAGATACGCAGTATTTT
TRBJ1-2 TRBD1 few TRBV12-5 CASDMGQGNYGYTF TGTGCTAGTGACATGGGACAGGGGAACTATGGCTACACCTTC
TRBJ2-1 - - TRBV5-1 CASSWHNEQFF TGCGCCAGCAGCTGGCACAATGAGCAGTTCTTC
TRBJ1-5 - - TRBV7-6 CASSSRLDQPQHF TGTGCCAGCAGCTCCCGGTTGGATCAGCCCCAGCATTTT
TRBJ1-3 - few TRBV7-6 CASSSQGNTIYF TGTGCCAGCAGCTCGCAGGGAAACACCATATATTTT
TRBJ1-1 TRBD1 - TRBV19 CASAGTGVYTEAFF TGTGCCAGTGCCGGGACAGGGGTCTACACTGAAGCTTTCTTT
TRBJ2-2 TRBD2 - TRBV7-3 CASSALAGVTGELFF TGTGCCAGCAGCGCACTAGCGGGGGTCACCGGGGAGCTGTTTTTT
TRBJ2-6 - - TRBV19 CASSPPGVGANVLTF TGTGCCAGTAGTCCTCCCGGGGTTGGGGCCAACGTCCTGACTTTC
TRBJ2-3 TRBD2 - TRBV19 CASSTALAGSTDTQYF TGTGCCAGTAGTACCGCGCTAGCGGGAAGCACAGATACGCAGTATTTT
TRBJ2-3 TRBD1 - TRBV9 CASGDLDRFTDTQYF TGTGCCAGCGGTGACCTGGACAGGTTCACAGATACGCAGTATTTT
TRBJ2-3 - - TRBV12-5 CASGSPHKEESTDTQYF TGTGCTAGTGGTTCCCCCCACAAGGAGGAAAGCACAGATACGCAGTATTTT
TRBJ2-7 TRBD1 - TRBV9 CASSVEQGGPYEQYF TGTGCCAGCAGCGTGGAACAGGGGGGCCCCTACGAGCAGTACTTC
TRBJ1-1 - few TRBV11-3 CASSATGGGTEAFF TGTGCCAGCAGCGCCACCGGGGGGGGGACTGAAGCTTTCTTT
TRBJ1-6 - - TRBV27 CASTGQRNSPLHF TGTGCCAGCACCGGCCAGAGGAATTCACCCCTCCACTTT
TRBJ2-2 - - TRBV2 CASSGVSRTNTGELFF TGTGCCAGCAGCGGGGTCTCCCGAACGAACACCGGGGAGCTGTTTTTT
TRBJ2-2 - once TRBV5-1 CASSPGELGTGELFF TGCGCCAGCAGCCCGGGGGAGTTGGGCACCGGGGAGCTGTTTTTT
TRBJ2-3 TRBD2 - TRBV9 CASSVTGGGTDTQYF TGTGCCAGCAGCGTCACGGGGGGGGGCACAGATACGCAGTATTTT
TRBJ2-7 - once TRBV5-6 CASSLALTGNYEQYF TGTGCCAGCAGCTTGGCCCTCACAGGGAACTACGAGCAGTACTTC
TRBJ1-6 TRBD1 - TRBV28 CASRTGTANSPLHF TGTGCCAGCAGAACCGGGACAGCAAATTCACCCCTCCACTTT
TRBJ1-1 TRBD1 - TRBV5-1 CASSFTGGARGAFF TGCGCCAGCAGCTTCACAGGGGGGGCCCGGGGAGCTTTCTTT
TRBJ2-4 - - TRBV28 CASSYQFGGLAKNIQYF TGTGCCAGCAGCTACCAGTTTGGAGGGCTAGCCAAAAACATTCAGTACTTC
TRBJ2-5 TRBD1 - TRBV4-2 CASSQPSTGVGETQYF TGTGCCAGCAGCCAACCGTCGACAGGGGTTGGAGAGACCCAGTACTTC
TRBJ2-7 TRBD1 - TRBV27 CASRTGVREQYF TGTGCCAGCAGAACAGGGGTTCGGGAGCAGTACTTC
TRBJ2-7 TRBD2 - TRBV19 CASSIASGRRAEQYF TGTGCCAGTAGTATAGCCAGCGGGAGGCGGGCCGAGCAGTACTTC
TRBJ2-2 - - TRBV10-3 CAIRPVGGGANTGELFF TGTGCCATCAGGCCGGTCGGTGGCGGGGCGAACACCGGGGAGCTGTTTTTT
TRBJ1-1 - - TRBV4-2 CASSQVNRVNTEAFF TGTGCCAGCAGCCAAGTGAACAGGGTGAACACTGAAGCTTTCTTT
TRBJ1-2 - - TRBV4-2 CASSQDGAGMNYGYTF TGTGCCAGCAGCCAAGATGGGGCAGGGATGAACTATGGCTACACCTTC
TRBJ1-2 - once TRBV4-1 CASSQDRPQTSGGLYGYTF TGCGCCAGCAGCCAAGACAGACCCCAGACTTCCGGGGGACTTTATGGCTACACCTTC
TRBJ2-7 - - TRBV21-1 CASPPEDGNRYEQYF TGTGCCAGCCCCCCCGAGGACGGGAATAGGTACGAGCAGTACTTC
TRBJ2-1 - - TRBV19 CASSISLGMTSYNEQFF TGTGCCAGTAGTATCTCGTTGGGCATGACCTCCTACAATGAGCAGTTCTTC
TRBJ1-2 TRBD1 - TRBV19 CASSFEGQHYGYTF TGTGCCAGTAGTTTTGAGGGACAGCACTATGGCTACACCTTC
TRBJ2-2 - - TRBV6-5 CASSRRDTGELFF TGTGCCAGCAGCCGCAGGGATACCGGGGAGCTGTTTTTT
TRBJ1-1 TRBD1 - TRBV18 CASSRDRKNTEAFF TGTGCCAGCAGCCGGGACAGGAAGAACACTGAAGCTTTCTTT